These 5 T cell receptor beta chains were sequenced from one sample in a study of shared clonotypes between healthy human individuals. Only in-frame clones appear in the TCRdb table, and some are missing; sequencing was by immunoSEQ multiplex PCR. This table holds about 610,000 clones, 90% to 97% found once. Terminally differentiated effector memory CD45RA+ cells were left out of the naive CD8 fraction, which was CD45RO-negative and positively selected for CCR7. Sequencing was carried out using naive CD8+ T cells sorted from blood. The receptors shown here come from a woman aged 25 to 45 in good health.

V usage is TRBV27 and J usage is TRBJ1-1, with D uncertain. Germline lookup yields CDR1 MNHEY and CDR2 SMNVEV (reference sequence). Trimming left V 9 bases short and J 1 base short, with 12 bases between. This CDR3 is 13 amino acids long. CDR3 sequence (DNA): TGTGCCAGTCGTCCCTCAGGGAACACTGAAGCTTTCTTT. It translates to CASRPSGNTEAFF.

The chain has TRBV2 and TRBJ2-7, with D uncertain. The V gene's germline CDR1 is SNHLY and CDR2 FYNNEI. V was pared by 11 bases and J by 4 bases, with 15 bases between. This CDR3 contains 12 residues. The CDR3 here is CASRTPQYEQYF. In DNA, the CDR3 is TGTGCCTCCCGGACGCCACAATACGAGCAGTACTTC.

The chain recombines TRBV28 with TRBJ2-1, with 10 nucleotides matching TRBD2. In germline, CDR1 is MDHEN, CDR2 SYDVKM. V lost 5 bases, J lost 7 bases, and 11 bases stayed unmatched. There are 16 residues in the CDR3. CDR3 coding DNA: TGTGCCAGCAGTCCCTTGAGCGGGAGGGCCGGGAATGAGCAGTTCTTC. Residues: CASSPLSGRAGNEQFF. The full variable domain, with the rest looked up from reference TRBV28 and TRBJ2-1, is DVKVTQSSRYLVKRTGEKVFLECVQDMDHENMFWYRQDPGLGLRLIYFSYDVKMKEKGDIPEGYSVSREKKERFSLILESASTNQTSMYLCASSPLSGRAGNEQFFGPGTRLTVL.

This clone was observed once. The CDR3 reads CASMMSRTGTSGRENSYEQYF. The DNA for the CDR3 is TGTGCCAGCATGATGTCAAGGACCGGGACTAGCGGGAGGGAAAACTCCTACGAGCAGTACTTC. The gene calls are TRBV2 and TRBJ2-7; TRBD2 matches 16 bases. J gave up 0 bases and V 7 bases, and 18 bases lay outside the gene matches. Germline CDR1 and CDR2: SNHLY and FYNNEI. This CDR3 contains 21 residues.

This clone was observed once. This chain connects TRBV2 to TRBJ1-4; 8 bases line up with TRBD1. This CDR3 has 12 amino acids. The J segment lost 6 bases and the V segment lost 8 bases, leaving 2 bases of the junction unmatched. The germline gives CDR1 SNHLY, CDR2 FYNNEI. CDR3 protein: CASSTGDEKLFF. The CDR3 DNA sequence: TGTGCCAGCTCGACAGGGGATGAAAAACTGTTTTTT. The variable domain in full, completed from reference TRBV2 and TRBJ1-4, reads EPEVTQTPSHQVTQMGQEVILRCVPISNHLYFYWYRQILGQKVEFLVSFYNNEISEKSEIFDDQFSVERPDGSNFTLKIRSTKLEDSAMYFCASSTGDEKLFFGSGTQLSVL.